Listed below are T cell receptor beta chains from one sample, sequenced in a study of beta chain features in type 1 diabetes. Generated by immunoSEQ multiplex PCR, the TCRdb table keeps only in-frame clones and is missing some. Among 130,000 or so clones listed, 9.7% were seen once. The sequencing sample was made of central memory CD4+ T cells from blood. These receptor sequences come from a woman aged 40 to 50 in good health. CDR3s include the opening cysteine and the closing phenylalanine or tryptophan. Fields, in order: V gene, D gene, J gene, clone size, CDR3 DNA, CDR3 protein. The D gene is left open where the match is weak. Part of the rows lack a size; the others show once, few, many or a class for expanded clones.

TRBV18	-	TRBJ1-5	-	TGTGCCAGCTCACCACCGTCGGGGTCGGCCAATCAGCCCCAGCATTTT	CASSPPSGSANQPQHF
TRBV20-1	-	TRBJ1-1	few	TGCAGTGCTAGAGGGCCGGGGGAAGCTTTCTTT	CSARGPGEAFF
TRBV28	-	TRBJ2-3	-	TGTGCCAGCAGTTCAACATCTAGCGCCGACACAGATACGCAGTATTTT	CASSSTSSADTDTQYF
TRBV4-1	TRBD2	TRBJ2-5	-	TGCGCCAGCAGCCAAGATGTAGCGGGGAGCCAAGAGACCCAGTACTTC	CASSQDVAGSQETQYF
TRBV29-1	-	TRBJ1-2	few	TGCAGCGCCCGGGACACTAACTATGGCTACACCTTC	CSARDTNYGYTF
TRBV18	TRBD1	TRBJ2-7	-	TGTGCCAGCTCAACGGGACAGGGCCAATCCTACGAGCAGTACTTC	CASSTGQGQSYEQYF
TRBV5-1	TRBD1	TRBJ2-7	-	TGCGCCAGCAGCTTCGACAGGGGGCTATACGAGCAGTACTTC	CASSFDRGLYEQYF
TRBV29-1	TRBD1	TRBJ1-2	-	TGCAGCGTCGAGGGGGCTAGAGGCTATGGCTACACCTTC	CSVEGARGYGYTF
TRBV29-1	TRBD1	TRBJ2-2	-	TGCAGCGCAAAAACCCCGGGACAGGGGACCGGGGAGCTGTTTTTT	CSAKTPGQGTGELFF
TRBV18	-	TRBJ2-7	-	TGTGCCAGCTCACCGACGACTAGGCCCTCCTACGAGCAGTACTTC	CASSPTTRPSYEQYF
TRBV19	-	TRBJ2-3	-	TGTGCCAGTAGTATCGGGACATTAAGCACAGATACGCAGTATTTT	CASSIGTLSTDTQYF
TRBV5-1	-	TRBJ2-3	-	TGCGCCAGCAGCTTACAGCTAACAGATACGCAGTATTTT	CASSLQLTDTQYF
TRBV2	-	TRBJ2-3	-	TGTGCCAGCAGTAAGACTCTCGCAGATACGCAGTATTTT	CASSKTLADTQYF
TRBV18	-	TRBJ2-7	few	TGTGCCAGCTCGCCTTTCGGCGGCGAGCAGTACTTC	CASSPFGGEQYF
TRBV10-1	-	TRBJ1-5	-	TGCGCCAGCAGTGAGTCGACCAGGGGAGTGGGTCAGCCCCAGCATTTT	CASSESTRGVGQPQHF
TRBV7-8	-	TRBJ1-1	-	TGTGCCAGCAGCTTGTTGGCAGGGAACACTGAAGCTTTCTTT	CASSLLAGNTEAFF
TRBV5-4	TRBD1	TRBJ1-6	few	TGTGCCAGCAGTTTGGACAGGGAAGTTGGCGATTCACCCCTCCACTTT	CASSLDREVGDSPLHF
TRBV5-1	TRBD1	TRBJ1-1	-	TGCGCCAGCAGCTGGGACAGGGGTTCTAACACTGAAGCTTTCTTT	CASSWDRGSNTEAFF
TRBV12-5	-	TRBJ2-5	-	TGTGCTAGTGGTCCCCGGGGGGAGACCCAGTACTTC	CASGPRGETQYF
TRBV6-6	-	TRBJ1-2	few	TGTGCCAGCAGGGAGACAGTCGGCGCGGGCTACACCTTC	CASRETVGAGYTF
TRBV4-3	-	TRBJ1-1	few	TGCGCCAGCAGCCTCGGGGGTGGGAACACTGAAGCTTTCTTT	CASSLGGGNTEAFF
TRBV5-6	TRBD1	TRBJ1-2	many	TGTGCCAGCAGCGGAGCGACAGGGGGCAACTATGGCTACACCTTC	CASSGATGGNYGYTF
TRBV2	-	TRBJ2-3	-	TGTGCCAGCACCCGAGCCGGACTTGAGGCAGATACGCAGTATTTT	CASTRAGLEADTQYF
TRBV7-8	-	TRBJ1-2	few	TGTGCCAGCAGCTCCAGGGTGGGCTACACCTTC	CASSSRVGYTF
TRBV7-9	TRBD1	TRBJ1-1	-	TGTGCCAGCAGTTCCACCAGGGGGGCTGAAGCTTTCTTT	CASSSTRGAEAFF
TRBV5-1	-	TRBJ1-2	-	TGCGCCAGCAGCTTGGCCGGGAGGTTGTCGGGTGGCTACACCTTC	CASSLAGRLSGGYTF
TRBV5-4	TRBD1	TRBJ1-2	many	TGTGCCAGCAGCCCAGACAGGGGACGCGGCTACACCTTC	CASSPDRGRGYTF
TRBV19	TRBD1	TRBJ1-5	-	TGTGCCAGTAGTCGTCAGGGGGGCGGCAGGTCCCAGCATTTT	CASSRQGGGRSQHF
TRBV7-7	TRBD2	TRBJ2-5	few	TGTGCTAGCAGCTACGGGACTAGCGGGGAGACCCAGTACTTC	CASSYGTSGETQYF
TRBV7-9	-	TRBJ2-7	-	TGTGCCAGCAGCTTACAGGGGATCCACGAGCAGTACTTC	CASSLQGIHEQYF
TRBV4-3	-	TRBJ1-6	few	TGCGCCAGCAGCCAAAGAAGGACATCCACCATATCGGATTCACCCCTCCACTTT	CASSQRRTSTISDSPLHF
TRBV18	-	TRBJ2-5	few	TGTGCCAGCTCACCCCCAGGGGCCCAGTACTTC	CASSPPGAQYF
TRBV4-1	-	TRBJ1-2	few	TGCGCCAGCAGCCTATCTGGGGCGGGGCCCGCCGGCGGCTACACCTTC	CASSLSGAGPAGGYTF
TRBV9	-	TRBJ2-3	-	TGTGCCAGCAGCCTCCAGTACACAGATACGCAGTATTTT	CASSLQYTDTQYF
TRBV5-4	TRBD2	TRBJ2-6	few	TGTGCCAGCAGCGCCGGGACTAGCGGGGTTGGGGGGGCCAACGTCCTGACTTTC	CASSAGTSGVGGANVLTF
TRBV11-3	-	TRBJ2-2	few	TGTGCCAGCAGCCCAGGGGGGACCCGGGAGCTGTTTTTT	CASSPGGTRELFF
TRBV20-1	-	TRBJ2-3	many	TGCAGTGAACGGGTTGCAGATACGCAGTATTTT	CSERVADTQYF
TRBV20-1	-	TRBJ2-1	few	TGCAGTGCTCAAAATCGGGATGAGCAGTTCTTC	CSAQNRDEQFF
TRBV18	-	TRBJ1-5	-	TGTGCCAGCTCACAAGTTAGGAGTGGCAATCAGCCCCAGCATTTT	CASSQVRSGNQPQHF
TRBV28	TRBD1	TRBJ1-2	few	TGTGCCAGCAGTATAAGACAGGGGGCGCGAAATGGCTACACCTTC	CASSIRQGARNGYTF
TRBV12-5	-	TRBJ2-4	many	TGTGCTAGTGGTTCCGGGTCCTCTCAAAACATTCAGTACTTC	CASGSGSSQNIQYF
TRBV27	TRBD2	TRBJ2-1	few	TGTGCCAGCAGCCCCTTGGGCGGGGGGGCCTTAGGGCAGTTCTTC	CASSPLGGGALGQFF
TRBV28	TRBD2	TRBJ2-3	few	TGTGCCAGCATTCGGGGGGGGAACACAGATACGCAGTATTTT	CASIRGGNTDTQYF
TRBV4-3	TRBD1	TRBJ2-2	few	TGCGCCAGCAGCCGCGTCGTTCTAGGGACAGGGGAGGGCACCGGGGAGCTGTTTTTT	CASSRVVLGTGEGTGELFF
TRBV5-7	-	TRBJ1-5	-	TGTGCCAGCAGCCGCCGGACAGAGCTTAGCAATCAGCCCCAGCATTTT	CASSRRTELSNQPQHF
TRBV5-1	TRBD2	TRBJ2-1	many	TGCGCCAGCAGCTTGTCTTTTTCCGGCGGGGGGATCAATGAGCAGTTCTTC	CASSLSFSGGGINEQFF
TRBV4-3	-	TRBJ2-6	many	TGCGCCAGCAGCCAAGCCAGCTCTGGGGCCAACGTCCTGACTTTC	CASSQASSGANVLTF
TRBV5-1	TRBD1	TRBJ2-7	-	TGCGCCAGCAGCGAAAGGACAGGGGGCGAGTCCCCGCAGTACTTC	CASSERTGGESPQYF
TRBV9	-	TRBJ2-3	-	TGTGCCAGCAGCGTAGGCCAGGGTGGCACAGATACGCAGTATTTT	CASSVGQGGTDTQYF
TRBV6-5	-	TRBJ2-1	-	TGTGCCAGCAGTGTCAGCGGAACGGCCTACAATGAGCAGTTCTTC	CASSVSGTAYNEQFF
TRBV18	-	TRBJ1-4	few	TGTGCCAGCTCACCACAGCAGGGTACGGGTGAAAAACTGTTTTTT	CASSPQQGTGEKLFF
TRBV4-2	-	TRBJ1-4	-	TGTGCCAGCAGCCAAAATCCGGGATCCTTGTCAACTAATGAAAAACTGTTTTTT	CASSQNPGSLSTNEKLFF
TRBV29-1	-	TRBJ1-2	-	TGCAGCGTTGAAAGGGGGGAGGGCTATGGCTACACCTTC	CSVERGEGYGYTF
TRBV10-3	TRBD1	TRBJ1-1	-	TGTGCCATCACGGGACAGGGTGGTGGGAACACTGAAGCTTTCTTT	CAITGQGGGNTEAFF
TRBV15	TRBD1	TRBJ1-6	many	TGTGCCACCAGCTTACAGGGGTCTTCACCCCTCCACTTT	CATSLQGSSPLHF